A single sample gave rise to the 9 T cell receptor beta chains below, sequenced in a study of cytomegalovirus exposure and HLA in healthy donors. PCR was performed using 60 Vbeta and 13 Jbeta primers. The data were produced by immunoSEQ multiplex PCR, yet TCRdb's version contains in-frame clones alone and is incomplete. The table lists 97,000 or so clones, 50% to 70% of them singletons. Material: PBMCs. Receptor source: a human donor in good health.

The genes are TRBV6-4 and TRBJ2-7; D not certain. CDR1 is MRHNA, CDR2 SNTAGT, per germline. This CDR3 spans 12 amino acids. V dropped 7 bases and J dropped 4 bases, with 11 bases sitting between them. The CDR3 nucleotides are TGTGCCAGCAACCCAGCGAGGTACGAGCAGTACTTC. This codes for CASNPARYEQYF.

This chain connects TRBV9 to TRBJ2-7; TRBD1 matches at 8 bases. Germline lookup yields CDR1 SGDLS and CDR2 YYNGEE. The trim removed 2 bases at V and 0 bases at J, leaving 4 bases unmatched. CDR3 length equals 15 residues. CDR3 in amino acids: CASSVATGDSYEQYF. The CDR3 region has the DNA TGTGCCAGCAGCGTCGCGACAGGGGACTCCTACGAGCAGTACTTC.

The gene calls are TRBV11-3 and TRBJ2-1; possibly TRBD2 for D (6 bases). V was clipped by 3 bases and J by 0 bases, with 9 bases between them. The germline V gene encodes CDR1 SGHNT and CDR2 YENEEA. The CDR3 covers 15 residues. For the CDR3, the DNA is TGTGCCAGCAGCTTCGGGAGTAGCTCCTACAATGAGCAGTTCTTC. Translation: CASSFGSSSYNEQFF.

The chain links TRBV5-1 to TRBJ1-1, with 9 bases matching TRBD1. V lost 4 bases and J lost 4; bases outside the gene matches: 11. Germline V gene lookup returns CDR1 SGHRS and CDR2 YFSETQ. The CDR3 contains 16 residues. CDR3 residues: CASSRQSRDRATEAFF. CDR3 DNA: TGCGCCAGCAGCCGGCAGTCCCGGGACAGGGCCACTGAAGCTTTCTTT. The entire variable domain, with the rest obtained from reference TRBV5-1 and TRBJ1-1, is as follows: KAGVTQTPRYLIKTRGQQVTLSCSPISGHRSVSWYQQTPGQGLQFLFEYFSETQRNKGNFPGRFSGRQFSNSRSEMNVSTLELGDSALYLCASSRQSRDRATEAFFGQGTRLTVV.

V and J are TRBV7-6 and TRBJ2-3, with TRBD1 matching 8 bases. Germline CDR1 and CDR2: SGHVS and FNYEAQ. The V and J ends lost 1 base and 0 bases, in that order; junction bases with no gene match: 9. The CDR3 length is 18 residues. Written as DNA, the CDR3 is TGTGCCAGCAGCTTAGATGGTGTTCGGACAGGGAGCACAGATACGCAGTATTTT. Translated: CASSLDGVRTGSTDTQYF.

CDR3 sequence: CATPTSGSQVVAEQFF. The CDR3 nucleotides read TGCGCCACCCCGACTAGCGGGAGCCAAGTTGTTGCTGAGCAGTTCTTC. The chain joins TRBV10-1 to TRBJ2-1; 12 positions agree with TRBD2. Germline CDR1 reads WNHNN; CDR2 reads SYGVQD (reference sequence). Unmatched junction bases numbered 16, after V lost 10 bases and J lost 9 bases. This CDR3 comprises 16 residues.

V gene TRBV7-9 combines with J gene TRBJ1-4; D is possibly TRBD1 (6 bases). V gave up 3 bases and J gave up 5 bases, with 10 bases separating them. The CDR3 runs 14 residues. CDR1 SEHNR and CDR2 FQNEAQ come from the germline V gene (reference sequence). In DNA form, the CDR3 reads TGTGCCAGCAGCTTTGACAGGAGGAATGAAAAACTGTTTTTT. Translated, it gives CASSFDRRNEKLFF.

J is TRBJ1-2 and V is TRBV9; D possibly corresponds to TRBD1 (6 bases). Trimming pared 3 bases from V and 6 bases from J, leaving 15 bases between. Per the germline V gene, CDR1 is SGDLS and CDR2 is YYNGEE. The CDR3 loop spans 14 amino acids. The CDR3 sequence: CASSALVTGDGYTF. In DNA, the CDR3 is TGTGCCAGCAGCGCACTGGTGACAGGCGATGGCTACACCTTC.

The chain carries TRBV19 and TRBJ2-7; D is undetermined. This CDR3 has 15 residues. Trimming shortened V by 5 bases and J by 0 bases, and 14 bases separated the two germline ends. The germline CDR1 and CDR2 sequences are LNHDA and SQIVND (reference sequence). CDR3 residues: CASSGLTGSSYEQYF. Written as DNA, the CDR3 is TGTGCCAGTAGTGGGCTAACCGGTAGCTCCTACGAGCAGTACTTC. Drawing the rest from reference TRBV19 and TRBJ2-7, the complete variable domain is DGGITQSPKYLFRKEGQNVTLSCEQNLNHDAMYWYRQDPGQGLRLIYYSQIVNDFQKGDIAEGYSVSREKKESFPLTVTSAQKNPTAFYLCASSGLTGSSYEQYFGPGTRLTVT.